This TCR beta chain was recorded in a study of blood T cell repertoires in COVID-19. Study in general: Sites across the United States, Italy and Spain contributed samples from acute and convalescent COVID-19. In each case, the material was cDNA or gDNA derived from T cells, B-cell-depleted T cells, or PBMCs.

In the authors' methods: Quantification of nucleated cells was approximated via reference gene primer amplification. Data came from immunoSEQ multiplex PCR; TCRdb stores just in-frame clones and leaves some out. V, J and clone size are taken as reported in that table, and D and trimming were inferred from the DNA itself. Among roughly 100,000 clones listed, approximately 80% were seen once. Enrolled during active infection, Seattle patients were then followed longitudinally. Losses at the gene ends were 4 bases for V and 5 bases for J; bases not matched to a gene: 7. The CDR3 spans 15 residues. CDR1 MDHEN and CDR2 SYDVKM come from the germline V gene.

Sequences were obtained from peripheral blood. The chain recombines TRBV28 with TRBJ2-1, with 8 bases lining up with TRBD2. The receptor's source is a man older than 75 with COVID-19, enrolled during active disease. CDR3: CASSYPAGDHNEQFF. The DNA of the CDR3 is TGTGCCAGCAGTTACCCAGCGGGAGACCACAATGAGCAGTTCTTC.